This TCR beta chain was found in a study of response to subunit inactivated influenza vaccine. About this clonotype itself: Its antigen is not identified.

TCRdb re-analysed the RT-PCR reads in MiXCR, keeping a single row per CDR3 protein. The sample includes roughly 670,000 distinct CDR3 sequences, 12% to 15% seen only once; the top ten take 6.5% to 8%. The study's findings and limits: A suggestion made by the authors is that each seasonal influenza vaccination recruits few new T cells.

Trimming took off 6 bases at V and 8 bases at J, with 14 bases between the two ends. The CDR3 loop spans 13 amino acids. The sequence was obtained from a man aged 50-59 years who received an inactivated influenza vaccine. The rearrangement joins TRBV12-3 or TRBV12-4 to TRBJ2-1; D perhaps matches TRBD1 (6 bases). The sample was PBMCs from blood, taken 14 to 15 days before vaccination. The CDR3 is CASSGQYIDEQFF. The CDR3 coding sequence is TGTGCCAGCAGCGGACAGTATATCGATGAGCAGTTCTTC.